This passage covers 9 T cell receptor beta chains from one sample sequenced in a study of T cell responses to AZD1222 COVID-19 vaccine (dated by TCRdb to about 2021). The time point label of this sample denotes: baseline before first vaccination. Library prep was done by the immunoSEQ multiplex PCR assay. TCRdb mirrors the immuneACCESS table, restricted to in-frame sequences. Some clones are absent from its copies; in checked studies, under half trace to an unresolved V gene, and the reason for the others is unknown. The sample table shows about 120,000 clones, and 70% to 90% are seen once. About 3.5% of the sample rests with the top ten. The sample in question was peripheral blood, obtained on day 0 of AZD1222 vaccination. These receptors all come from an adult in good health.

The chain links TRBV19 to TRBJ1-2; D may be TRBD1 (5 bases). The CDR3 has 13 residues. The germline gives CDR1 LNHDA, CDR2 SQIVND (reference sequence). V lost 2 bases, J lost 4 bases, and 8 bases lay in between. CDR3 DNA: TGTGCCAGTAGTATACTGGGGGGCTATGGCTACACCTTC. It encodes CASSILGGYGYTF.

CDR3 sequence reads: CASSLEALGEQYF. CDR3 bases: TGTGCCAGCAGCTTAGAGGCGCTGGGGGAGCAGTACTTC. This chain links TRBV7-3 with TRBJ2-7; no clear D gene. Per germline, CDR1 SGHTA and CDR2 FQGTGA. This CDR3 has 13 residues. V lost 2 bases and J lost 7, with 12 bases in between.

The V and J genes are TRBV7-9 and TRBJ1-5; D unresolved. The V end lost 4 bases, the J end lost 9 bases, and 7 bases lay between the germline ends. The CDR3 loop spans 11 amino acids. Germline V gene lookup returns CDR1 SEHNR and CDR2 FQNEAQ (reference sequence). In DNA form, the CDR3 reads TGTGCCAGCAGCTCTACTGGGCCCCAGCATTTT. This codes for CASSSTGPQHF.

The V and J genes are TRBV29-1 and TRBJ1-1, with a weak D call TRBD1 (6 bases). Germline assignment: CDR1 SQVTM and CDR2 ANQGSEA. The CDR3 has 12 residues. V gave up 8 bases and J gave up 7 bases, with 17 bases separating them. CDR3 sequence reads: CSTQGISYEAFF. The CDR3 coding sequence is TGCAGCACCCAGGGGATCAGTTATGAAGCTTTCTTT.

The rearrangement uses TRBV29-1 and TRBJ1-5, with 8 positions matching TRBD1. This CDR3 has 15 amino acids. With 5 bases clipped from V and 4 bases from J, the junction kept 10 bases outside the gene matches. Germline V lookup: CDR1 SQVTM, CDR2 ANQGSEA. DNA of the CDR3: TGCAGCGTTTTGGACAGGGAAGGTATGAATCAGCCCCAGCATTTT. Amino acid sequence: CSVLDREGMNQPQHF.

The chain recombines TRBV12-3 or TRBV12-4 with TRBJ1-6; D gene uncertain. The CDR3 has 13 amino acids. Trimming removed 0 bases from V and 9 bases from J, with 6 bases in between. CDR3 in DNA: TGTGCCAGCAGTTTAGCCATAGGTTCACCCCTCCACTTT. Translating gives CASSLAIGSPLHF.

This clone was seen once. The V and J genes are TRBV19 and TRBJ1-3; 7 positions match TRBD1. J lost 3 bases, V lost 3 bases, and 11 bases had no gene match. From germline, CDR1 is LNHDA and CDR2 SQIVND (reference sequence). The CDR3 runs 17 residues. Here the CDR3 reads CASSMAGKGAFGNTIYF. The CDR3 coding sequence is TGTGCCAGTAGTATGGCGGGGAAGGGGGCTTTTGGAAACACCATATATTTT. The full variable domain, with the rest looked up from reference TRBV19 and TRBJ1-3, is DGGITQSPKYLFRKEGQNVTLSCEQNLNHDAMYWYRQDPGQGLRLIYYSQIVNDFQKGDIAEGYSVSREKKESFPLTVTSAQKNPTAFYLCASSMAGKGAFGNTIYFGEGSWLTVV.

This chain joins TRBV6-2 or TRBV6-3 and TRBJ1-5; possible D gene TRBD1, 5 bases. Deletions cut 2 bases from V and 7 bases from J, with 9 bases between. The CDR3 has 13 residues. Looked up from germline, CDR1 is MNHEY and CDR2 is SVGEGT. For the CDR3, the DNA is TGTGCCAGCAGTTACACAGGCGCGCAGCCCCAGCATTTT. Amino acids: CASSYTGAQPQHF.

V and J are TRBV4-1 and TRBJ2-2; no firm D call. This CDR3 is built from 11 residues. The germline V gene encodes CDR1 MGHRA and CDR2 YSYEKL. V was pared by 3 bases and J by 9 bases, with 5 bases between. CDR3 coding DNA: TGCGCCAGCAGCCAGGCCCGGGAGCTGTTTTTT. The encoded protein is CASSQARELFF.